This TCR beta chain originates from a study of beta chain features in type 1 diabetes. Findings and caveats of the study: Within each of all four CD4+ subsets, Type 1 diabetes patients had TCRB CDR3s that were moderately but significantly shorter.

Expressed TCRB transcripts got sequenced, as all isolated RNA was reverse transcribed. Assay used: immunoSEQ multiplex PCR; TCRdb lists only in-frame clones, some missing. The repertoire has fewer than 300,000 clones, approximately 20% of them found once; the top ten carry about 0.028%. Between the trimmed V and J ends, which lost 1 base and 5 bases, there was a span of 6 bases. CDR3 length: 13 amino acids. The germline gives CDR1 SGHTA, CDR2 FQGNSA. In regard to this clone: No antigen is known for it.

The V and J genes are TRBV7-2 and TRBJ1-5; no definite D call. The sequence was collected from a woman between 40 and 50 years old with type 1 diabetes. The specimen was naive CD4+ T cells from blood. The CDR3 DNA reads as TGTGCCAGCAGCTTAGGAGGGTATCAGCCCCAGCATTTT. The encoded protein is CASSLGGYQPQHF.